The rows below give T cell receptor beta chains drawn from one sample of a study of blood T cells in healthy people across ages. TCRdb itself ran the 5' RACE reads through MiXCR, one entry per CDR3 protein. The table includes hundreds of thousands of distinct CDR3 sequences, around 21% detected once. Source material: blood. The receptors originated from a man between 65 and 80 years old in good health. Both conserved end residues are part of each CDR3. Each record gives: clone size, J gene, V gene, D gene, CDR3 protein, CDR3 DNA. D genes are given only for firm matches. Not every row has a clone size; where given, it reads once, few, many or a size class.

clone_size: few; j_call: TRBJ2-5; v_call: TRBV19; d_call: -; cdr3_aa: CASSTSGREQYF; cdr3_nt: TGTGCCAGTAGTACCTCGGGGAGAGAGCAGTACTTC
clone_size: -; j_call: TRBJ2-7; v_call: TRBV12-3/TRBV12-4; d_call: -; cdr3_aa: CASSYRQGLSYEQYF; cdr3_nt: TGTGCCAGCAGTTATCGCCAGGGCCTCTCCTACGAGCAGTACTTC
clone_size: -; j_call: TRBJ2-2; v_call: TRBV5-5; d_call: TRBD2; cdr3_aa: CASSFGGVNTGELFF; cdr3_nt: TGTGCCAGCAGCTTTGGGGGGGTAAACACCGGGGAGCTGTTTTTT
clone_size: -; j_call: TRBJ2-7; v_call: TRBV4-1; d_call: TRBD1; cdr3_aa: CASSQDPRGQRSYEQYF; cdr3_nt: TGCGCCAGCAGCCAAGATCCCAGGGGGCAACGGTCCTACGAGCAGTACTTC
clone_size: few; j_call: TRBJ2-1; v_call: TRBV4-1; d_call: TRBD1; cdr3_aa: CASSSGGTGYKSYNEQFF; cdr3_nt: TGCGCCAGCAGCTCCGGCGGGACAGGCTATAAGTCCTACAATGAGCAGTTCTTC
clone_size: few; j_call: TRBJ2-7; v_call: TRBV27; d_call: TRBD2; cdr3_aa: CASSLYPPSNLAGVYEQYF; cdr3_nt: TGTGCCAGCAGTTTATATCCCCCCAGTAATCTAGCGGGAGTCTACGAGCAGTACTTC
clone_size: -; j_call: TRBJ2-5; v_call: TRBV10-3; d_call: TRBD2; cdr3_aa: CASSPGGLGEQYF; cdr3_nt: TGTGCCTCTAGCCCGGGGGGGCTGGGTGAGCAGTACTTC
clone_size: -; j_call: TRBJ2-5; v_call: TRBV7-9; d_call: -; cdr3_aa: CASSSGRGTFQETQYF; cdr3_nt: TGTGCCAGCAGCTCTGGCAGGGGGACTTTCCAAGAGACCCAGTACTTC
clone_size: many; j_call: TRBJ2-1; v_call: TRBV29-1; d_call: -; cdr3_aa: CSVGGYRAGANEQFF; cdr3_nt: TGCAGCGTTGGGGGATACAGGGCCGGGGCCAATGAGCAGTTCTTC
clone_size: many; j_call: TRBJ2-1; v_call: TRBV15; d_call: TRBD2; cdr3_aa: CATTQPGTRRNEQFF; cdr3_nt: TGTGCCACCACTCAGCCCGGGACTAGACGGAATGAGCAGTTCTTC
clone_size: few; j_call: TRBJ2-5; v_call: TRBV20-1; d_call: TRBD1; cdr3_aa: CSARTEQGVGETQHF; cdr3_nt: TGCAGTGCTAGAACCGAACAGGGGGTCGGTGAGACCCAGCACTTC
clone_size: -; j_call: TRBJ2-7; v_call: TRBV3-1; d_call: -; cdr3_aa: CASSPRLGPYEQYF; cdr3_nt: TGTGCCAGCAGCCCCCGACTAGGCCCCTACGAGCAGTACTTC
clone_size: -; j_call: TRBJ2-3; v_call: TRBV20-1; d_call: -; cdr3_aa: CSARDFRESTDTQYF; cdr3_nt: TGCAGTGCTAGAGATTTCCGGGAGAGCACAGATACGCAGTATTTT
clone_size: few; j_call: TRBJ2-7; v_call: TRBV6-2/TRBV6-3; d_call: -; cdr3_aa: CAVVGGAYEQYF; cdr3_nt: TGTGCCGTGGTTGGGGGAGCCTACGAGCAGTACTTC
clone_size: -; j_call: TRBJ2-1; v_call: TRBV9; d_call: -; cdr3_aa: CASSPGSGAHNEQFF; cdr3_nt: TGTGCCAGCAGCCCGGGCTCGGGGGCCCACAATGAGCAGTTCTTC
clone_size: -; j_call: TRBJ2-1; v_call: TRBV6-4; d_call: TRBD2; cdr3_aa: CASSEASGGKQFF; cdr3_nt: TGTGCCAGCAGTGAGGCTAGCGGGGGGAAGCAGTTCTTC
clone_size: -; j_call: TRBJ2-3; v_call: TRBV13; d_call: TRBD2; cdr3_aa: CASSLGPTSGYTDTQYF; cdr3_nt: TGTGCCAGCAGCTTAGGTCCGACTAGCGGCTACACAGATACGCAGTATTTT
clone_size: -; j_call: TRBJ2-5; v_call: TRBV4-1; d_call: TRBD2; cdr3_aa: CASSESTSGWETQYF; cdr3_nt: TGCGCCAGCAGCGAATCGACTAGCGGGTGGGAGACCCAGTACTTC
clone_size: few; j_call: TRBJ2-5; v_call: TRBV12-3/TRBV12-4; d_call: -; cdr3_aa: CASSSNGRQETQYF; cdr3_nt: TGTGCCAGCAGTTCCAATGGGCGGCAAGAGACCCAGTACTTC
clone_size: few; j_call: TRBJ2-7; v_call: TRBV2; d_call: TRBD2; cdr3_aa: CASNEREFFYEQYF; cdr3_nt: TGTGCCAGCAATGAGCGGGAGTTTTTTTACGAGCAGTACTTC
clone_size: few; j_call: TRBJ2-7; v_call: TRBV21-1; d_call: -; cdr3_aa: CASSKPGQGANPNYEQYF; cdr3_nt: TGTGCCAGCAGCAAGCCGGGACAGGGGGCGAACCCTAACTACGAGCAGTACTTC
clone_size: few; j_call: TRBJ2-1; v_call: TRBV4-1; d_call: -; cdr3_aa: CASSQDWGHTYNEQFF; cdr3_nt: TGCGCCAGCAGCCAAGATTGGGGACACACCTACAATGAGCAGTTCTTC
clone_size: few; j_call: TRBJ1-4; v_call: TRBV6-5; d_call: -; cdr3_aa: CASSYDGTPREKLFF; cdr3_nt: TGTGCCAGCAGTTATGACGGGACACCAAGGGAAAAACTGTTTTTT
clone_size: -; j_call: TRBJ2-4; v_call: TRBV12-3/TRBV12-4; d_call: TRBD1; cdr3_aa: CASIQTGAIVKNIQYF; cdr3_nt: TGTGCCAGCATCCAGACAGGGGCTATAGTCAAAAACATTCAGTACTTC
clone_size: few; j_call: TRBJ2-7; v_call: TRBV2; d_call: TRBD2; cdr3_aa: CANSGPGLATQQYF; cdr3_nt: TGTGCCAACAGCGGACCGGGACTAGCGACACAGCAGTACTTC
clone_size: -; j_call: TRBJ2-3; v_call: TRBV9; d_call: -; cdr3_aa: CASSAQSTKTDTQYF; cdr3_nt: TGTGCCAGCAGCGCACAGAGTACGAAGACAGATACGCAGTATTTT
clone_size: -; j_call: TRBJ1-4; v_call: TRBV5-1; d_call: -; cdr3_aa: CASSLGDNEKLFF; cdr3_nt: TGCGCCAGCAGCTTGGGTGATAATGAAAAACTGTTTTTT
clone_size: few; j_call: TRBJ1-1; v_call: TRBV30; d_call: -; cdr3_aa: CAWSVPWIRTEAFF; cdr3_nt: TGTGCCTGGAGTGTTCCGTGGATTCGGACTGAAGCTTTCTTT
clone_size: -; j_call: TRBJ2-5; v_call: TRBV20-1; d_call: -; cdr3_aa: CSAPGHGGSQETQYF; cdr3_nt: TGCAGTGCTCCCGGTCACGGCGGGTCCCAAGAGACCCAGTACTTC
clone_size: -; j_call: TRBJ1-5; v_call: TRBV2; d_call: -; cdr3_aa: CASSVGDTRNQPQHF; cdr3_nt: TGTGCCAGCAGTGTGGGGGACACCCGTAATCAGCCCCAGCATTTT
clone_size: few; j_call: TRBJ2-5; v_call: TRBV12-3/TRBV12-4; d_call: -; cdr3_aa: CAVGLGRQETQYF; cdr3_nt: TGTGCCGTTGGACTGGGGAGGCAAGAGACCCAGTACTTC
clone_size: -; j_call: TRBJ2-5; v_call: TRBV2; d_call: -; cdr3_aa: CASSDPGHRGETQYF; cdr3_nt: TGTGCCAGCAGTGATCCCGGACATCGTGGGGAGACCCAGTACTTC
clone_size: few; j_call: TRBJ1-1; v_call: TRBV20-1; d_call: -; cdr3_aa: CSAIENPGIEAFF; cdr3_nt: TGCAGTGCAATAGAGAATCCGGGAATTGAAGCTTTCTTT
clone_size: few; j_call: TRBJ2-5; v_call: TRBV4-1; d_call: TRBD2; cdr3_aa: CASSLGTSPPKRYF; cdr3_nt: TGCGCCAGCAGCTTGGGGACTAGCCCACCCAAGCGGTACTTC
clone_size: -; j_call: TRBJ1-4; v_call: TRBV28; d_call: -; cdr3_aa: CASSLEQIATNEKLFF; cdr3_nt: TGTGCCAGCAGTTTAGAACAGATTGCAACTAATGAAAAACTGTTTTTT
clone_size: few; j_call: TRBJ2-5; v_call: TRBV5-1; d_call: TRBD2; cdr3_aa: CASSPTSVTSETQYF; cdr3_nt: TGCGCCAGCAGCCCGACTAGCGTAACTTCGGAGACCCAGTACTTC
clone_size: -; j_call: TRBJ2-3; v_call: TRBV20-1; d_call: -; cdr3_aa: CSVTSGSRDTQYF; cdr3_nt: TGCAGTGTCACATCGGGGAGCCGCGATACTCAGTATTTT
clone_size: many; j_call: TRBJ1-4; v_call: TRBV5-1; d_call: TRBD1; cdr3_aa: CASSLGDSNEKLFF; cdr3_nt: TGCGCCAGCAGCTTGGGGGACAGTAATGAAAAACTGTTTTTT
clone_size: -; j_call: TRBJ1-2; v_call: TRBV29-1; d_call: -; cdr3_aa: CSGTVPNYGYTF; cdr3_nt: TGCAGCGGGACAGTTCCGAACTATGGCTACACCTTC
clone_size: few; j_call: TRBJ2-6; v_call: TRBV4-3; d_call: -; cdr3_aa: CASSQEIGTDTVLTF; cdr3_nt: TGCGCCAGCAGCCAAGAGATCGGCACGGACACCGTCCTGACTTTC
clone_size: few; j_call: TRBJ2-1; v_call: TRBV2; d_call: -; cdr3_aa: CASSVASSYNEQFF; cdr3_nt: TGTGCCAGCAGTGTAGCGAGCTCCTACAATGAGCAGTTCTTC
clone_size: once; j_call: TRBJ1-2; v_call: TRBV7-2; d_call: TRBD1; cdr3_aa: CASSYGTDYGYTF; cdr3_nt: TGTGCCAGCAGCTACGGGACAGACTATGGCTACACCTTC
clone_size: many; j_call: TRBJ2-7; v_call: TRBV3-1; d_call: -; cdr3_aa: CASSPRDGSYEQYF; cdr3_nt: TGCGCCAGCAGCCCTCGGGACGGCTCCTACGAGCAGTACTTC
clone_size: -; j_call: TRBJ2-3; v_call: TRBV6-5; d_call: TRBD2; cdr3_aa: CASTGTSGSQNTQYF; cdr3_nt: TGTGCCAGCACTGGGACTAGCGGGAGTCAAAATACGCAGTATTTT
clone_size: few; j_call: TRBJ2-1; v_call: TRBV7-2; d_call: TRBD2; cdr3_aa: CASSKLGLAGPSDEQFF; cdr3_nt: TGTGCCAGCAGCAAGTTAGGACTAGCGGGTCCCAGCGATGAGCAGTTCTTC
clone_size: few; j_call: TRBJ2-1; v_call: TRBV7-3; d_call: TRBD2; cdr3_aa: CASSLPGTSGTNEQFF; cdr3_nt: TGTGCCAGCAGCCTTCCCGGGACTAGCGGAACTAATGAGCAGTTCTTC
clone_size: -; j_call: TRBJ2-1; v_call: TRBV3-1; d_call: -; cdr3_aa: CASSLQGRQQFF; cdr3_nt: TGTGCCAGCAGCCTACAGGGAAGACAACAGTTCTTC
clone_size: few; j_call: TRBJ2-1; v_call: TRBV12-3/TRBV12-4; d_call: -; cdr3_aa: CASSPETNEQFF; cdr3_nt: TGTGCCAGCAGTCCCGAAACGAATGAGCAGTTCTTC
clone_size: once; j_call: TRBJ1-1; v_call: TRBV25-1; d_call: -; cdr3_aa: CASSAGLWNTEAFF; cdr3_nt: TGTGCCAGCAGTGCGGGACTCTGGAACACTGAAGCTTTCTTT
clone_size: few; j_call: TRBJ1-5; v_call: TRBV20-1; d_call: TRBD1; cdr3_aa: CSARDWGQGDQPQHF; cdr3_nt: TGCAGTGCTAGAGATTGGGGGCAGGGGGATCAGCCCCAGCATTTT
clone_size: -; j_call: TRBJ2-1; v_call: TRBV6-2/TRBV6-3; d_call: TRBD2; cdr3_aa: CASSPPSGRVNEQFF; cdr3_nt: TGTGCCAGCAGTCCCCCCAGCGGGAGGGTCAATGAGCAGTTCTTC
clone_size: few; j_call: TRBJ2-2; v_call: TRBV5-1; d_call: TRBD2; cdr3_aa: CASSLRAGDFGELFF; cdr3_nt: TGCGCCAGCAGCTTGCGAGCGGGAGATTTCGGGGAGCTGTTTTTT
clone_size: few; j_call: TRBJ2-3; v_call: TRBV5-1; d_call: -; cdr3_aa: CASSFSGAIDTQYF; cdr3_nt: TGCGCCAGCAGCTTTAGCGGCGCAATCGATACGCAGTATTTT
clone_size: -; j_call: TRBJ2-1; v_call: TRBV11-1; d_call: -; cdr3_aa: CASSLDRAGTDKQFF; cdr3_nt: TGTGCCAGCAGCTTAGACAGAGCCGGGACTGACAAGCAGTTCTTC
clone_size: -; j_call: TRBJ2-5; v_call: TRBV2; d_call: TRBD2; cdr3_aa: CASSRTSGEQETQYF; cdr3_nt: TGTGCCAGCAGTAGGACTAGCGGGGAACAAGAGACCCAGTACTTC
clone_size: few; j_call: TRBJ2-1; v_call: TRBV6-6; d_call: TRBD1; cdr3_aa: CASSQRQGLEQFF; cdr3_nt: TGTGCCAGCAGTCAACGACAGGGTCTTGAGCAGTTCTTC
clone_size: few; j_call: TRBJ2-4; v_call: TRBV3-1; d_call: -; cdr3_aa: CATGVAKNIQYF; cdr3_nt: TGTGCCACAGGGGTAGCCAAAAACATTCAGTACTTC
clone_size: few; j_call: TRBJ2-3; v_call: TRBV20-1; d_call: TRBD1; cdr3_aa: CSARDFGRGTDTQYF; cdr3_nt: TGCAGTGCTAGAGATTTCGGCAGGGGGACAGATACGCAGTATTTT
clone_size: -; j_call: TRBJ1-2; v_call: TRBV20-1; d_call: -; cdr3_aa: CSARAVGRDYGYTF; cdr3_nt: TGCAGTGCTAGAGCTGTTGGCAGGGACTATGGCTACACCTTC